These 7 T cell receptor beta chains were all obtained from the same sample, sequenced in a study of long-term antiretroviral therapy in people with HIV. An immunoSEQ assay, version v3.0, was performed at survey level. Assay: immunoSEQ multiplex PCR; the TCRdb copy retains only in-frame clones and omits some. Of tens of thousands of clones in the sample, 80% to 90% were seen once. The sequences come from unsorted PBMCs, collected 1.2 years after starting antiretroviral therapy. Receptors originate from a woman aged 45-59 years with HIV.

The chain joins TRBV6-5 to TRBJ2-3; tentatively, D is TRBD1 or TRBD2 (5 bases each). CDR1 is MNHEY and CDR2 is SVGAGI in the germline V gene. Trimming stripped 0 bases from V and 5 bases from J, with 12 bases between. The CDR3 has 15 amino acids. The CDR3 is CASSYSRMRGDTQYF. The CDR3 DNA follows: TGTGCCAGCAGTTACTCGAGAATGAGGGGAGATACGCAGTATTTT.

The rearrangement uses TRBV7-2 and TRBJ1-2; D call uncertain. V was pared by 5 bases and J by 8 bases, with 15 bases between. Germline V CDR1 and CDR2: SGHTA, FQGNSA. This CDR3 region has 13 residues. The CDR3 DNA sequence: TGTGCCAGCAGCCCCGAGGCCCTAACCGGCTACACCTTC. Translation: CASSPEALTGYTF.

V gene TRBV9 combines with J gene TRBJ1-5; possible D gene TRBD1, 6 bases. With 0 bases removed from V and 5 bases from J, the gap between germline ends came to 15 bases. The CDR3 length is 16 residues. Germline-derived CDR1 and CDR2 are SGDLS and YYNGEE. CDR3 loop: CASSVDPDSYDQPQHF. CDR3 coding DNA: TGTGCCAGCAGCGTAGATCCGGACAGTTATGATCAGCCCCAGCATTTT.

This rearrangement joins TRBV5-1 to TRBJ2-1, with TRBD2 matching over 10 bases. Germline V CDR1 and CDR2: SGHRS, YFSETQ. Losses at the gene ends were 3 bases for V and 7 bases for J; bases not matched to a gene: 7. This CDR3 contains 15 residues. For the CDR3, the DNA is TGCGCCAGCAGCTGGTCCTCTAGCGGGGGAAATGAGCAGTTCTTC. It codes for CASSWSSSGGNEQFF.

The DNA of the CDR3 is TGTGCCAGCGTTCCGGACAGCCTGGACTACACCTTC. Residues: CASVPDSLDYTF. The chain has TRBV2 and TRBJ1-2; the D gene is possibly TRBD1 (6 bases). V was trimmed by 8 bases and J by 10 bases, leaving 17 bases between them. The CDR3 sequence is 12 residues long. Germline V gene lookup returns CDR1 SNHLY and CDR2 FYNNEI.

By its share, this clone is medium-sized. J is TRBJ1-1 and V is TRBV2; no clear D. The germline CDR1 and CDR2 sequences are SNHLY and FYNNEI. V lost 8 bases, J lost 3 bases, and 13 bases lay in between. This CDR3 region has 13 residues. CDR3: CASSEGGDTEAFF. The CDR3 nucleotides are TGTGCCAGCTCCGAGGGTGGGGACACTGAAGCTTTCTTT.

For the CDR3, the DNA is TGCGCCAGCAGGGTGGGGGTTGTGGACACTGAAGCTTTCTTT. It yields the protein CASRVGVVDTEAFF. The rearrangement joins TRBV5-1 to TRBJ1-1, with a tentative D call TRBD1 (5 bases). Per germline, CDR1 SGHRS and CDR2 YFSETQ. Trimming pared 5 bases from V and 3 bases from J, leaving 14 bases between. This CDR3 has 14 amino acids.